This T cell receptor beta chain derives from a study of T cells expressing NK-cell markers. For the study at large: Seven of the eight sequenced donors were classified as HCMV-seropositive, and one was classified as seronegative. Findings of the study overall: The HCMV specificity of the expanded NKG2C+ T cell clones stayed unresolved. The study found these clonotypes also leading the CD3+CD56-NKG2C+ fraction in a handful of donors.

The CDR3 spans 14 residues. Germline V CDR1 and CDR2: MNHEY, SVGAGI. The TCR beta cDNA came from 5'RACE template switching with UMIs. For each CDR3 protein, TCRdb gives one entry from its re-call of the 5' RACE reads, without DNA. This sample's table reports hundreds of thousands of distinct CDR3 sequences. About this clonotype itself: Its matching antigen is unknown.

The sample consisted of blood T cells: a sorted CD56 or NKG2C T cell subset, CD4+ or CD8+ T cells, or bulk PBMC T cells (not recorded which). The chain links TRBV6-5 to TRBJ1-2. This clonotype was obtained from a young man in good health. The CDR3 spells CASSSPVAAYGYTF.